The rows below give T cell receptor beta chains drawn from one sample of a study of T cell responses to AZD1222 COVID-19 vaccine. Sequencing was performed with immunoSEQ multiplex PCR; in TCRdb, only in-frame clones are kept and a portion is missing. The sample has 200,000 or so clones; approximately 87% are singletons. The input for sequencing was peripheral blood, taken on day 0 of MenACWY control vaccination. The receptors were sampled from an adult in good health. Both conserved end residues are part of each CDR3. A D gene is named only where the DNA matches it firmly. For some rows the clone size is stated as once, few or many, or as a class when expanded; others skip it.

CASRGGRANTGELFF,TGTGCCAGCAGGGGCGGGAGGGCCAACACCGGGGAGCTGTTTTTT,TRBV28,TRBJ2-2,NA,TRBD2
CSVSRQGGGYGYTF,TGCAGCGTTTCACGACAGGGTGGAGGCTATGGCTACACCTTC,TRBV29-1,TRBJ1-2,once,TRBD1
CASSGRALLGDTQYF,TGCGCCAGCAGTGGCAGGGCTCTATTAGGAGATACGCAGTATTTT,TRBV4-3,TRBJ2-3,NA,NA
CASILSQGYNEQFF,TGTGCCAGCATCCTAAGTCAGGGATACAATGAGCAGTTCTTC,TRBV28,TRBJ2-1,NA,NA
CASSLGDRWNTEAFF,TGCGCCAGCAGCTTGGGGGACAGATGGAACACTGAAGCTTTCTTT,TRBV5-1,TRBJ1-1,NA,TRBD1
CASSPPGGRGPYEQYF,TGTGCCAGCAGCCCCCCCGGCGGCAGGGGGCCCTACGAGCAGTACTTC,TRBV27,TRBJ2-7,NA,TRBD1
CASSLKPNYGYTF,TGTGCCAGCAGTTTAAAGCCTAACTATGGCTACACCTTC,TRBV28,TRBJ1-2,NA,NA
CASSEATVQNTEAFF,TGTGCCAGCAGTGAAGCAACGGTTCAGAACACTGAAGCTTTCTTT,TRBV2,TRBJ1-1,NA,NA
CASSVTGAKLFF,TGTGCCAGCAGCGTGACAGGGGCAAAACTGTTTTTT,TRBV27,TRBJ1-4,NA,TRBD1
CASRQGNSPLHF,TGTGCCAGCAGACAGGGAAATTCACCCCTCCACTTT,TRBV2,TRBJ1-6,once,NA
CASTGGQGEGSYEQYF,TGTGCCAGCACAGGTGGCCAGGGAGAGGGATCCTACGAGCAGTACTTC,TRBV6-4,TRBJ2-7,NA,NA